This T cell receptor beta chain comes out of a study of blood T cell repertoires in COVID-19. Looking at the study overall: The United States, Italy and Spain supplied acute and convalescent COVID-19 samples.

Germline CDR1 is SGHTA and CDR2 is FQGNSA. There are 14 residues in the CDR3. V dropped 5 bases and J dropped 8 bases, with 15 bases sitting between them. Assay: immunoSEQ multiplex PCR; the TCRdb copy retains only in-frame clones and omits some. The table shows under 200,000 clones, with roughly nine tenths occurring only once. This chain joins TRBV7-2 and TRBJ1-4; TRBD1 is a possible D gene (6 bases). The source is a woman in her sixties with COVID-19, enrolled during active disease. Input material: peripheral blood. The DNA of the CDR3 is TGTGCCAGCAGCCTAAACAGGGAAGGCGAAAAACTGTTTTTT. As protein: CASSLNREGEKLFF. Looking up the rest from reference TRBV7-2 and TRBJ1-4 gives the full variable domain: GAGVSQSPSNKVTEKGKDVELRCDPISGHTALYWYRQSLGQGLEFLIYFQGNSAPDKSGLPSDRFSAERTGGSVSTLTIQRTQQEDSAVYLCASSLNREGEKLFFGSGTQLSVL.